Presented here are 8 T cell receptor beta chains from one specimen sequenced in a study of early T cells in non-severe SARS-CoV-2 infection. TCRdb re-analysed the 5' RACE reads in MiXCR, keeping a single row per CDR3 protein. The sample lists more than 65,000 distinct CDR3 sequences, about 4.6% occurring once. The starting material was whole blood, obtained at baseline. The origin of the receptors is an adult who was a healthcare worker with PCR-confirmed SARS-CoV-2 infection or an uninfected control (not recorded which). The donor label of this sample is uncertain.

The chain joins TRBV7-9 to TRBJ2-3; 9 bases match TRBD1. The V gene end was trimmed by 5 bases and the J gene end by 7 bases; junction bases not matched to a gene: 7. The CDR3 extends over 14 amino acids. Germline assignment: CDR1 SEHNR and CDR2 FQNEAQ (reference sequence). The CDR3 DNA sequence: TGTGCCAGCAGCCCCGGGACAGGGTTATATACGCAGTATTTT. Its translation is CASSPGTGLYTQYF.

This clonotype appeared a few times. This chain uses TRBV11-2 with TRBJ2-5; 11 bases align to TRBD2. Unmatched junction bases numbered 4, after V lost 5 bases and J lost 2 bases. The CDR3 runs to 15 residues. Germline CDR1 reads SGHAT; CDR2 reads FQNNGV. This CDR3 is CASSPLAGVQETQYF. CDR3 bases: TGTGCCAGCAGCCCACTAGCGGGGGTTCAAGAGACCCAGTACTTC.

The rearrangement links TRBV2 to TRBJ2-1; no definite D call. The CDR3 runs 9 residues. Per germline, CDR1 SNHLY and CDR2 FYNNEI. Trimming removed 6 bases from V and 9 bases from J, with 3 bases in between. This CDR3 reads CASRSEQFF. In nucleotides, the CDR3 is TGTGCCAGCAGGAGTGAGCAGTTCTTC.

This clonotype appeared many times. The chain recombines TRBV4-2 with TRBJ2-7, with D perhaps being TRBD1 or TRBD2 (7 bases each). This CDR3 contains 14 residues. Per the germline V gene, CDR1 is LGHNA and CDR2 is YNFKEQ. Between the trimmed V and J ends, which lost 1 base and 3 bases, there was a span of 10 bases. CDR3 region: CASSQAGGVYEQYF. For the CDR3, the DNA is TGTGCCAGCAGCCAAGCAGGGGGGGTCTACGAGCAGTACTTC.

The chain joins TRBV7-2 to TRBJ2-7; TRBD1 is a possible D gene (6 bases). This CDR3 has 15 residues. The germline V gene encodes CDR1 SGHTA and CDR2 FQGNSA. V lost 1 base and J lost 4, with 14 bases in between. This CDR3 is CASSLDPTGFYEQYF. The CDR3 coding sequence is TGTGCCAGCAGCTTAGATCCCACAGGGTTTTACGAGCAGTACTTC. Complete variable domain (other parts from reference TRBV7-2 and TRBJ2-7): GAGVSQSPSNKVTEKGKDVELRCDPISGHTALYWYRQSLGQGLEFLIYFQGNSAPDKSGLPSDRFSAERTGGSVSTLTIQRTQQEDSAVYLCASSLDPTGFYEQYFGPGTRLTVT.

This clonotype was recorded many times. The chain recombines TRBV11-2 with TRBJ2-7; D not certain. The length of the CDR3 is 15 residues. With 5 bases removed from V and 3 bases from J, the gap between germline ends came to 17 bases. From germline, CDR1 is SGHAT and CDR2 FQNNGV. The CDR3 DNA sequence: TGTGCCAGCAGCCCGCTTGGGCCCGGAGACTACGAGCAGTACTTC. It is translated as CASSPLGPGDYEQYF.

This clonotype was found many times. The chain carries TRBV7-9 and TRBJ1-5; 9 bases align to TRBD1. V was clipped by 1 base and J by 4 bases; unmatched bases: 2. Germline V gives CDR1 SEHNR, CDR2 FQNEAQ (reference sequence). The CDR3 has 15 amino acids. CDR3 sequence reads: CASSLGDRENQPQHF. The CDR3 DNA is TGTGCCAGCAGCTTAGGGGACAGGGAAAATCAGCCCCAGCATTTT.

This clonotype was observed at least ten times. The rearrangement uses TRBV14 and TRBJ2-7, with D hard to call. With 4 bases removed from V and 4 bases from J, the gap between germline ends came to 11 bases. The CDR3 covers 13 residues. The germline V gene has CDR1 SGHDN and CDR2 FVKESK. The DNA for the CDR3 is TGTGCCAGCAGCCCCTCCCCGAGGTACGAGCAGTACTTC. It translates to CASSPSPRYEQYF.